This is a list of T cell receptor beta chains from one sample in a study of cytomegalovirus exposure and HLA in healthy donors. Here immunoSEQ multiplex PCR was the method, and the copy in TCRdb shows in-frame clones only, minus some. The table lists about 200,000 clones, approximately 90% of them singletons. Sequences were obtained from PBMCs. These receptors were obtained from a boy aged 2-9 years in good health and CMV-seronegative. The CDR3 runs from the conserved cysteine through the conserved F or W. D genes are given only for firm matches. A clone size is listed for some rows: how often the clone was seen (once, few, many), or a class if it is expanded.

.	15	TRBJ2-7	TRBV27	TRBD1	CASSIGQGTTYEQYF	TGTGCCAGCAGTATCGGACAGGGCACGACCTACGAGCAGTACTTC
.	17	TRBJ2-2	TRBV4-2	TRBD1	CASSQGKGQGRTGELFF	TGTGCCAGCAGCCAAGGAAAGGGACAGGGGCGCACCGGGGAGCTGTTTTTT
.	16	TRBJ2-3	TRBV9	.	CASSPLRRGFGDTQYF	TGTGCCAGCAGCCCTCTCAGGCGGGGTTTTGGAGATACGCAGTATTTT
.	13	TRBJ1-1	TRBV25-1	.	CASSVIQGTEAFF	TGTGCCAGCAGTGTAATACAGGGTACTGAAGCTTTCTTT
.	15	TRBJ1-4	TRBV21-1	.	CASSSRDRINEKLFF	TGTGCCAGCAGCTCCCGGGACAGAATAAATGAAAAACTGTTTTTT
.	13	TRBJ1-2	TRBV6-5	TRBD1	CATTSTGINGYTF	TGTGCCACCACCTCGACAGGGATCAATGGCTACACCTTC
.	15	TRBJ1-2	TRBV4-1	TRBD1	CASSSPRDRPYGYTF	TGCGCCAGCAGCTCGCCCCGGGACAGGCCCTATGGCTACACCTTC
.	13	TRBJ1-2	TRBV19	.	CASSFDSNYGYTF	TGTGCCAGTAGTTTTGACAGTAACTATGGCTACACCTTC
.	14	TRBJ2-2	TRBV27	TRBD1	CASSFRQGVRELFF	TGTGCCAGCAGTTTCCGGCAGGGGGTCCGGGAGCTGTTTTTT
.	16	TRBJ2-5	TRBV7-2	TRBD1	CASSLYGTGLGETQYF	TGTGCCAGCAGCTTATATGGGACAGGGTTGGGAGAGACCCAGTACTTC
.	15	TRBJ1-2	TRBV6-4	TRBD1	CASKETGFGDYGYTF	TGTGCCAGCAAAGAGACAGGGTTCGGTGACTATGGCTACACCTTC
.	17	TRBJ2-7	TRBV5-1	.	CASSWMTSDLSSYEQYF	TGCGCCAGCAGCTGGATGACGAGCGACCTAAGCTCCTACGAGCAGTACTTC
.	16	TRBJ1-5	TRBV28	TRBD1	CASRTWTGGAGQPQHF	TGTGCCAGCAGGACTTGGACAGGGGGCGCCGGTCAGCCCCAGCATTTT
.	13	TRBJ2-1	TRBV7-2	.	CASSQGVYNEQFF	TGTGCCAGCAGCCAAGGAGTCTACAATGAGCAGTTCTTC
.	17	TRBJ2-5	TRBV5-6	.	CASSLLGGGEPQETQYF	TGTGCCAGCAGCTTACTCGGAGGTGGTGAACCACAAGAGACCCAGTACTTC
.	15	TRBJ2-1	TRBV10-3	TRBD2	CAISETSGALNEQFF	TGTGCCATCAGTGAAACTAGCGGGGCACTCAATGAGCAGTTCTTC
.	16	TRBJ2-5	TRBV28	.	CASSPTSREGGETQYF	TGTGCCAGCAGCCCTACTAGCAGAGAGGGTGGGGAGACCCAGTACTTC
.	15	TRBJ2-1	TRBV6-1	TRBD1	CASRGDRADHNEQFF	TGTGCCAGCAGGGGGGACAGGGCTGACCACAATGAGCAGTTCTTC
.	14	TRBJ2-7	TRBV16	.	CASTRPGISYEQYF	TGTGCCAGCACAAGACCAGGGATCTCCTACGAGCAGTACTTC
few	15	TRBJ1-4	TRBV4-1	TRBD1	CASSRRQGEDEKLFF	TGCGCCAGCAGCCGCCGACAGGGGGAGGATGAAAAACTGTTTTTT
few	15	TRBJ1-3	TRBV5-6	.	CASSLLQGTGNTIYF	TGTGCCAGCAGCTTGCTACAGGGTACTGGAAACACCATATATTTT
.	17	TRBJ2-7	TRBV5-1	TRBD2	CASSPPASGRGTYEQYF	TGCGCCAGCAGCCCACCAGCGAGCGGGAGAGGTACCTACGAGCAGTACTTC
once	16	TRBJ1-6	TRBV27	.	CASSLSPGRGESPLHF	TGTGCCAGCAGTTTATCCCCAGGGAGGGGCGAATCACCCCTCCACTTT
.	14	TRBJ2-1	TRBV29-1	.	CSVVVGGGRHEQFF	TGCAGCGTTGTAGTAGGAGGGGGCCGGCATGAGCAGTTCTTC
.	16	TRBJ2-5	TRBV14	.	CASSQERGRAFETQYF	TGTGCCAGCAGCCAAGAAAGGGGGAGAGCCTTCGAGACCCAGTACTTC
few	12	TRBJ1-1	TRBV5-6	.	CASSLSAGEAFF	TGTGCCAGCAGCTTGTCGGCGGGTGAAGCTTTCTTT
.	17	TRBJ1-5	TRBV5-4	.	CASSLGGGRDPHQPQHF	TGTGCCAGCAGCTTGGGTGGAGGGAGGGATCCCCATCAGCCCCAGCATTTT
few	14	TRBJ1-5	TRBV4-1	.	CASSQTGSNQPQHF	TGCGCCAGCAGCCAAACAGGGAGCAATCAGCCCCAGCATTTT
.	15	TRBJ2-5	TRBV27	.	CASSQILGGSETQYF	TGTGCCAGCAGTCAAATCCTAGGGGGATCAGAGACCCAGTACTTC
.	15	TRBJ1-5	TRBV10-3	.	CAISAGEGSSQPQHF	TGTGCCATCAGTGCTGGAGAGGGTTCCTCTCAGCCCCAGCATTTT
.	16	TRBJ2-1	TRBV10-3	.	CAISGLGSGPDNEQFF	TGTGCCATCAGTGGTCTAGGTAGCGGCCCTGACAATGAGCAGTTCTTC
few	11	TRBJ1-1	TRBV30	.	CAWTEGTEAFF	TGTGCCTGGACAGAGGGCACTGAAGCTTTCTTT
few	14	TRBJ2-5	TRBV6-1	.	CASSENRGKETQYF	TGTGCCAGCAGTGAAAACCGGGGGAAAGAGACCCAGTACTTC
.	14	TRBJ2-7	TRBV28	TRBD1	CASSFLQGAYEQYF	TGTGCCAGCAGTTTCTTACAGGGGGCCTACGAGCAGTACTTC
.	14	TRBJ2-3	TRBV6-1	TRBD1	CASRKGQYTDTQYF	TGTGCCAGCAGGAAGGGACAGTACACAGATACGCAGTATTTT
.	16	TRBJ2-7	TRBV15	.	CATSRDQASLSYEQYF	TGTGCCACCAGCAGAGATCAGGCATCCCTCTCCTACGAGCAGTACTTC
.	15	TRBJ1-1	TRBV6-5	.	CASSYSGAHRTEAFF	TGTGCCAGCAGTTACTCTGGGGCCCATCGTACTGAAGCTTTCTTT
.	12	TRBJ1-1	TRBV28	.	CASSFSRAEVFF	TGTGCCAGCAGTTTCTCAAGAGCTGAAGTTTTCTTT
.	14	TRBJ2-2	TRBV6-1	.	CASSHTSSPGELFF	TGTGCCAGCAGTCATACTAGTTCCCCCGGGGAGCTGTTTTTT
.	15	TRBJ2-3	TRBV6-5	.	CASSLQVQNTDTQYF	TGTGCCAGCAGTTTACAGGTGCAGAACACAGATACGCAGTATTTT
.	12	TRBJ2-1	TRBV30	.	CAWSSAGRKQFF	TGTGCCTGGAGTTCCGCTGGGCGCAAGCAGTTCTTC